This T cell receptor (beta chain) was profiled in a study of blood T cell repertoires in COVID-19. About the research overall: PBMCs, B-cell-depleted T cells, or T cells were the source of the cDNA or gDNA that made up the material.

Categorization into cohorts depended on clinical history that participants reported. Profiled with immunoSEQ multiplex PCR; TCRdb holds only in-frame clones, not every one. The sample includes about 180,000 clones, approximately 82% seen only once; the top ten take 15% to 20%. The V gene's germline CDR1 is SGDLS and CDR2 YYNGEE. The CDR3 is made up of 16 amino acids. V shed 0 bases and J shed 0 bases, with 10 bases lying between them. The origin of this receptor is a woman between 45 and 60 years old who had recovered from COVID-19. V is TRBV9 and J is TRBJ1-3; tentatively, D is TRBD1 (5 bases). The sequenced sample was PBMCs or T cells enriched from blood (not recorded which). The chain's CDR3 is CASSVGGGGSGNTIYF. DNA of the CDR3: TGTGCCAGCAGCGTAGGGGGGGGTGGCTCTGGAAACACCATATATTTT.